Listed here are 30 T cell receptor beta chains from one sample, sequenced in a study of blood T cell repertoires in COVID-19 (dated by TCRdb to the early 2020s). Receptors were amplified or captured by the immunoSEQ multiplex PCR assay. What TCRdb holds here is the immuneACCESS table cut down to in-frame rearrangements. Part of the clones is not present; checked against another copy, under half of the missing clones reflect an unresolved V gene, and the others are unexplained. For this sample the table gives under 250,000 clones, of which roughly 80% were detected only once. Together, the top ten hold 3.4% of the sample. The material sequenced was peripheral blood. Receptor source: a woman aged 18-29 years with acute or convalescent COVID-19.

This clone was detected once. This chain links TRBV7-8 with TRBJ2-1; TRBD2 agrees at 7 bases. The J segment lost 5 bases and the V segment lost 1 base, leaving 8 bases of the junction unmatched. Germline CDR1 and CDR2: SGHVS and FQNEAQ. The CDR3 has 16 amino acids. CDR3 region: CASSLVSFLADNEQFF. The DNA of the CDR3 is TGTGCCAGCAGCTTAGTATCTTTCCTAGCGGACAATGAGCAGTTCTTC. Drawing the rest from reference TRBV7-8 and TRBJ2-1, the complete variable domain is GAGVSQSPRYKVAKRGQDVALRCDPISGHVSLFWYQQALGQGPEFLTYFQNEAQLDKSGLPSDRFFAERPEGSVSTLKIQRTQQEDSAVYLCASSLVSFLADNEQFFGPGTRLTVL.

J is TRBJ2-4 and V is TRBV25-1, with a tentative D call TRBD2 (6 bases). The CDR3 consists of 17 residues. Germline V CDR1 and CDR2: MGHDK, SYGVNS. Trimming stripped 3 bases from V and 2 bases from J, with 17 bases between. The CDR3 region is CASSDAGLTTPKNIQYF. The CDR3, as DNA: TGTGCCAGCAGTGACGCGGGACTTACGACTCCCAAAAACATTCAGTACTTC.

The chain carries TRBV29-1 and TRBJ1-1, with D hard to call. The germline gives CDR1 SQVTM, CDR2 ANQGSEA. The CDR3 has 10 amino acids. V was cut by 6 bases and J by 10 bases, with 12 bases left in between. The CDR3 DNA follows: TGCAGCGTGACCTCTCCGGGAGCTTTCTTT. The encoded protein is CSVTSPGAFF.

This chain connects TRBV6-5 to TRBJ1-3; D is undetermined. The CDR3 spans 15 residues. With 6 bases removed from V and 7 bases from J, the gap between germline ends came to 19 bases. From germline, CDR1 is MNHEY and CDR2 SVGAGI. The CDR3 is CASSAGLFLGNTIYF. CDR3 DNA sequence: TGTGCCAGCAGCGCGGGGTTGTTTCTGGGGAACACCATATATTTT.

V is TRBV18 and J is TRBJ2-5; D is possibly TRBD2 (5 bases). This CDR3 contains 18 residues. Germline V gene sequence: CDR1 KGHSH, CDR2 LQKENI. Trimming pared 2 bases from V and 1 base from J, leaving 20 bases between. Here the CDR3 reads CASSPSRGRTVAQETQYF. CDR3 coding DNA: TGTGCCAGCTCACCATCGAGAGGCAGGACTGTTGCCCAAGAGACCCAGTACTTC.

V and J are TRBV15 and TRBJ2-7; 9 bases are shared with TRBD2. The CDR3 extends over 16 amino acids. In germline, CDR1 is LNHNV, CDR2 YYDKDF (reference sequence). Trimming cost V 0 bases and J 3 bases; bases outside gene matches: 6. DNA of the CDR3: TGTGCCACCAGCAGAGAATCGGCTAGCGGGAACTACGAGCAGTACTTC. Translated: CATSRESASGNYEQYF.

The chain employs TRBV6-1 and TRBJ2-1; 11 bases align to TRBD2. Trimming took 4 bases from V and 4 from J; bases not matched to a gene: 3. Germline V lookup: CDR1 MNHNS, CDR2 SASEGT. CDR3 size: 15 residues. This chain's CDR3 is CASSVAGGSYNEQFF. CDR3 bases: TGTGCCAGCAGTGTAGCGGGAGGGTCTTACAATGAGCAGTTCTTC.

Here the CDR3 reads CASQTSGTTDTQYF. DNA for the CDR3: TGTGCCAGTCAGACTAGCGGGACCACAGATACGCAGTATTTT. The chain uses TRBV19 and TRBJ2-3, with TRBD2 matching over 11 bases. The CDR3 has 14 amino acids. Germline V gene sequence: CDR1 LNHDA, CDR2 SQIVND (reference sequence). The J segment lost 2 bases and the V segment lost 8 bases, leaving 3 bases of the junction unmatched.

This clone appeared a few times. The V and J genes are TRBV18 and TRBJ2-3; D ambiguous. The CDR3 extends over 12 amino acids. Per the germline V gene, CDR1 is KGHSH and CDR2 is LQKENI. V was clipped by 0 bases and J by 5 bases, with 3 bases between them. The CDR3 nucleotides read TGTGCCAGCTCACCACCCCTAGATACGCAGTATTTT. Encoded protein: CASSPPLDTQYF.

The V gene is TRBV4-1, the J gene TRBJ2-1, with TRBD1 matching 9 bases. Germline-derived CDR1 and CDR2 are MGHRA and YSYEKL. The CDR3 runs 16 residues. J lost 10 bases, V lost 4 bases, and 14 bases had no gene match. This CDR3 reads CASSPELGQGTNEQFF. The DNA for the CDR3 is TGCGCCAGCAGCCCAGAACTGGGACAGGGAACAAACGAGCAGTTCTTC.

The chain links TRBV10-1 to TRBJ1-6; TRBD1 matches 10 bases. The ends lost 3 bases at V and 8 bases at J; junction bases unmatched: 7. The germline V gene has CDR1 WNHNN and CDR2 SYGVQD (reference sequence). This CDR3 is 16 amino acids long. CDR3 nucleotide sequence: TGCGCCAGCAGTGAAGGACAGGGGGGGACTCATTCACCCCTCCACTTT. Translation gives CASSEGQGGTHSPLHF.

The rearrangement links TRBV7-3 to TRBJ1-1, with D possibly being TRBD1 (6 bases). The CDR3 contains 13 residues. V lost 5 bases to trimming and J lost 1 base, with 8 bases between them. Looked up from germline, CDR1 is SGHTA and CDR2 is FQGTGA. The CDR3, as DNA: TGTGCCAGCAGCGAGGGACAGAACACTGAAGCTTTCTTT. Its protein product is CASSEGQNTEAFF.

The V call is TRBV7-2, the J call TRBJ1-2; D uncertain. Germline CDR1 is SGHTA and CDR2 is FQGNSA. V was cut by 3 bases and J by 3 bases, with 11 bases left in between. This CDR3 has 14 amino acids. The CDR3 is CASSFSRADYGYTF. The CDR3 nucleotides read TGTGCCAGCAGCTTTTCGAGGGCCGACTATGGCTACACCTTC.

The rearrangement uses TRBV27 and TRBJ2-5; D possibly corresponds to TRBD2 (6 bases). This CDR3 region has 14 residues. V was pared by 5 bases and J by 4 bases, with 14 bases between. Germline lookup yields CDR1 MNHEY and CDR2 SMNVEV (reference sequence). This CDR3 reads CASSPQTSPETQYF. The CDR3 bases are TGTGCCAGCAGTCCACAGACTAGTCCAGAGACCCAGTACTTC.

This clone was detected ten times or more. The chain links TRBV10-2 to TRBJ1-5, with D uncertain. Germline V gene sequence: CDR1 WSHSY, CDR2 SAAADI. Trimming stripped 2 bases from V and 2 bases from J, with 10 bases between. The CDR3 totals 15 residues. CDR3 in amino acids: CASSEAGSRNQPQHF. CDR3 coding DNA: TGCGCCAGCAGTGAGGCGGGGTCCCGCAATCAGCCCCAGCATTTT.

Comment on this clone: An end of the junction does not agree with germline; a read error may underlie this. The chain combines TRBV14 with TRBJ2-5, with TRBD2 identical over 7 bases. This CDR3 has 15 amino acids. The germline V gene encodes CDR1 SGHDN and CDR2 FVKESK. CDR3 residues: CASSPRFGRGESQYF. CDR3 nucleotide sequence: TGTGCCAGCAGCCCCCGTTTTGGGAGGGGAGAGTCCCAGTACTTC.

This clone has a handful of counts. V gene TRBV5-1 combines with J gene TRBJ1-2; no clear D gene. V was cut by 0 bases and J by 4 bases, with 10 bases left in between. This CDR3 has 14 residues. Germline assignment: CDR1 SGHRS and CDR2 YFSETQ. CDR3 loop: CASSLGDGSYGYTF. The CDR3 DNA reads as TGCGCCAGCAGCTTGGGGGATGGGAGCTATGGCTACACCTTC.

The gene calls are TRBV5-1 and TRBJ2-2; 9 bases fit TRBD1. The CDR3 loop spans 15 amino acids. J lost 5 bases, V lost 1 base, and 3 bases had no gene match. Germline-derived CDR1 and CDR2 are SGHRS and YFSETQ. CDR3 in DNA: TGCGCCAGCAGCTTGTTCGACAGGGGGACCGGGGAGCTGTTTTTT. It translates to CASSLFDRGTGELFF. Combining the CDR3 with reference TRBV5-1 and TRBJ2-2 gives the whole variable domain KAGVTQTPRYLIKTRGQQVTLSCSPISGHRSVSWYQQTPGQGLQFLFEYFSETQRNKGNFPGRFSGRQFSNSRSEMNVSTLELGDSALYLCASSLFDRGTGELFFGEGSRLTVL.

The gene calls are TRBV10-2 and TRBJ1-1, with D possibly TRBD1 on 6 matching bases. CDR1 is WSHSY, CDR2 SAAADI, per germline. V lost 2 bases to trimming and J lost 1 base, with 14 bases between them. The length of the CDR3 is 16 residues. CDR3 nucleotides: TGCGCCAGCAGTGAGAGGGGGGGCAGATCGAACACTGAAGCTTTCTTT. This encodes CASSERGGRSNTEAFF.

The chain carries TRBV6-6 and TRBJ2-5, with 14 bases identical to TRBD2. The CDR3 runs to 16 residues. Losses at the gene ends were 6 bases for V and 4 bases for J; bases not matched to a gene: 7. Per germline, CDR1 MNHNY and CDR2 SVGAGI (reference sequence). CDR3 nucleotide sequence: TGTGCCAGCAGCCCCGGACTAGCGGGAGGCCTAGAGACCCAGTACTTC. Amino acids: CASSPGLAGGLETQYF.

V and J are TRBV7-8 and TRBJ2-7; 11 bases agree with TRBD2. Losses at the gene ends were 0 bases for V and 2 bases for J; bases not matched to a gene: 3. CDR1 is SGHVS and CDR2 is FQNEAQ in the germline V gene. This CDR3 is built from 16 residues. In nucleotides, the CDR3 is TGTGCCAGCAGCTTAGCGTCACTAGCGGGAGCCTACGAGCAGTACTTC. Its translation is CASSLASLAGAYEQYF.

The rearrangement links TRBV9 to TRBJ2-5, with TRBD2 matching over 8 bases. The CDR3 has 15 residues. Trimming at V came to 1 base and at J to 3 bases, leaving 5 bases not matched to a gene. CDR1 and CDR2 from the germline V gene are SGDLS and YYNGEE. The CDR3 sequence is CASSVMAGGEETQYF. The DNA of the CDR3 is TGTGCCAGCAGCGTAATGGCGGGAGGAGAAGAGACCCAGTACTTC. The variable domain in full, completed from reference TRBV9 and TRBJ2-5, reads DSGVTQTPKHLITATGQRVTLRCSPRSGDLSVYWYQQSLDQGLQFLIQYYNGEERAKGNILERFSAQQFPDLHSELNLSSLELGDSALYFCASSVMAGGEETQYFGPGTRLLVL.

The rearrangement joins TRBV28 to TRBJ1-1, with TRBD1 identical over 8 bases. The germline gives CDR1 MDHEN, CDR2 SYDVKM. The ends lost 7 bases at V and 1 base at J; junction bases unmatched: 5. This CDR3 spans 14 amino acids. CDR3 DNA: TGTGCCAGCACCAGACAGGGGACGAACACTGAAGCTTTCTTT. Protein: CASTRQGTNTEAFF.

A note on this clone: Its ends do not fully match the called genes, so a read error is possible. This chain uses TRBV18 with TRBJ2-5; D gene ambiguous. The CDR3 runs 15 residues. Germline-derived CDR1 and CDR2 are KGHSH and LQKENI. This chain's CDR3 is CASSPPTTYQETQYF. CDR3 DNA sequence: TGTGCCAGCTCGCCACCGACAACTTACCAAGAGACCCAGTACTTC.

This rearrangement joins TRBV18 to TRBJ1-1; no firm D call. This CDR3 spans 13 amino acids. CDR1 and CDR2 from the germline V gene are KGHSH and LQKENI. V was cut by 3 bases and J by 1 base, with 6 bases left in between. The CDR3 here is CASSPTENTEAFF. The CDR3 coding sequence is TGTGCCAGCTCACCCACAGAGAACACTGAAGCTTTCTTT.

The chain joins TRBV18 to TRBJ1-1; the match to TRBD1 covers 9 bases. Germline V gives CDR1 KGHSH, CDR2 LQKENI. This CDR3 is 16 amino acids long. The V gene end was trimmed by 4 bases and the J gene end by 6 bases; junction bases not matched to a gene: 12. The CDR3 DNA sequence: TGTGCCAGCTCACTCACGGCCGAACAGGGGGCCGCTGAAGCTTTCTTT. Amino acid sequence: CASSLTAEQGAAEAFF.

This rearrangement joins TRBV28 to TRBJ2-7, with D possibly TRBD2 on 6 matching bases. V was clipped by 7 bases and J by 2 bases, with 12 bases between them. This CDR3 is built from 13 residues. Germline V gene lookup returns CDR1 MDHEN and CDR2 SYDVKM. CDR3 region: CASIRGGTYEQYF. The CDR3 DNA follows: TGTGCCAGCATCCGGGGCGGGACCTACGAGCAGTACTTC.

The CDR3 DNA is TGTGCCAGCAGTTACGGGAATCGGGGCTATGGCTACACCTTC. It yields the protein CASSYGNRGYGYTF. The chain uses TRBV6-2 or TRBV6-3 and TRBJ1-2; D unclear. Germline V CDR1 and CDR2: MNHEY, SVGEGT. V lost 2 bases and J lost 4, with 11 bases in between. This CDR3 is built from 14 residues.

The gene calls are TRBV3-1 (or the pseudogene TRBV3-2) and TRBJ1-1, with 10 bases that match TRBD1. This CDR3 spans 16 amino acids. Germline CDR1 and CDR2: LGHDT and YNNKEL (reference sequence). Trimming cost V 0 bases and J 1 base; bases outside gene matches: 2. In nucleotides, the CDR3 is TGTGCCAGCAGCCAAGAAAGGACAGGGGGGAACACTGAAGCTTTCTTT. As protein: CASSQERTGGNTEAFF.

V is TRBV30 and J is TRBJ1-5, with D unresolved. This CDR3 spans 14 amino acids. Deletions cut 0 bases from V and 4 bases from J, with 10 bases between. Germline CDR1 reads GTSNPN; CDR2 reads SVGIG (reference sequence). The CDR3 reads CAWSVSSLNQPQHF. The DNA for the CDR3 is TGTGCCTGGAGTGTATCTTCCCTGAATCAGCCCCAGCATTTT.